This TCR beta chain originates from a study of blood T cells in healthy people across ages. A sample-barcoded 5' primer and a J-beta primer mix were used in a second PCR of roughly 7 to 11 cycles. TCRdb passed the 5' RACE reads through MiXCR, listing each CDR3 protein once. The sample shows 720,000 or so distinct CDR3 sequences, approximately 40% of them seen only once. The CDR3 is 16 amino acids. CDR1 is MNHEY and CDR2 is SVGAGI in the germline V gene. Trimming took 4 bases from V and 5 from J, leaving 20 bases between them. Each individual donor underwent a draw of ten milliliters of peripheral blood. This clonotype was seen a handful of times.

This chain connects TRBV6-5 to TRBJ2-5; tentative D call: TRBD1 (6 bases). The sample comprised blood. The TCR originated in an older man in good health. CDR3 protein: CASSSTGTRGRETQYF. In DNA form, the CDR3 reads TGTGCCAGCAGTTCCACCGGGACCAGGGGACGGGAGACCCAGTACTTC.